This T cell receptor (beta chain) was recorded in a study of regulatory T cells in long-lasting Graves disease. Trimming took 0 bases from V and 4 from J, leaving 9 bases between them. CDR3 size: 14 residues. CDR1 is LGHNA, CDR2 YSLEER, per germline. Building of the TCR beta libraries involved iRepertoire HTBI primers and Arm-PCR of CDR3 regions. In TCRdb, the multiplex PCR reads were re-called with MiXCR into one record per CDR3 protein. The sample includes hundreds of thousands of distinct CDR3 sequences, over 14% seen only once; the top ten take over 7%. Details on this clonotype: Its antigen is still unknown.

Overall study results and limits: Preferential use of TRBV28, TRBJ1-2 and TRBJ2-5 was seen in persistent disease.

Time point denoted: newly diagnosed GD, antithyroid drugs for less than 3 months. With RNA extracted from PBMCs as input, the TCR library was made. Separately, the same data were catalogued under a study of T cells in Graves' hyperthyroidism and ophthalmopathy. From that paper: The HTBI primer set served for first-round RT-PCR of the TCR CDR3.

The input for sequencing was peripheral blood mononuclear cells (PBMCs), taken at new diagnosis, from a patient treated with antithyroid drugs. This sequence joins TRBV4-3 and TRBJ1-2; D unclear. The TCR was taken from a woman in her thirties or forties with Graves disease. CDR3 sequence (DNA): TGCGCCAGCAGCCAAGAACGGTTCGGCTATGGCTACACCTTC. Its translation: CASSQERFGYGYTF.